This paragraph covers one T cell receptor (beta chain) sequence. The record originates from a study of T-cell memory formation after mild COVID-19. Germline loops: CDR1 SEHNR, CDR2 FQNEAQ (reference sequence). The ends were cut back, 3 bases at V and 6 bases at J, with 11 bases in the middle. This CDR3 has 14 residues. TCRalpha and TCRbeta libraries used 5'RACE with constant-segment primers and UMIs. MiXCR was run by TCRdb on the 5' RACE reads, yielding one entry per CDR3 protein. This sample has around 300,000 distinct CDR3 sequences; roughly 21% occur once, and the top ten carry under 25%. Sequenced input: PBMCs or a T cell subset sorted from them (not recorded which). The rearrangement joins TRBV7-9 to TRBJ2-2; D might be TRBD1 (6 bases). This sequence was found in a man in his late teens or twenties who had mild COVID-19 (a few samples of this study predate the infection). Cell type and time point are not known. In nucleotides, the CDR3 is TGTGCCAGCAGCTTGAGGGGGTCGTCCGGGGAGCTGTTTTTT. This gives the protein CASSLRGSSGELFF. The full variable domain, with the rest looked up from reference TRBV7-9 and TRBJ2-2, is DTGVSQNPRHKITKRGQNVTFRCDPISEHNRLYWYRQTLGQGPEFLTYFQNEAQLEKSRLLSDRFSAERPKGSFSTLEIQRTEQGDSAMYLCASSLRGSSGELFFGEGSRLTVL.